Below are 10 T cell receptor beta chains sequenced from a single sample in a study of naive CD8 T cells in extremely preterm neonates. Assay: immunoSEQ multiplex PCR; the TCRdb copy retains only in-frame clones and omits some. The sample has 5,000 to 7,500 clones, about 98% seen once. What was sequenced was naive CD8+ T cells from blood. Receptor source: a human donor in good health.

The chain has TRBV9 and TRBJ2-7; 9 nucleotides line up with TRBD1. The V segment lost 0 bases and the J segment 5 bases; nucleotides outside the gene matches: 3. The CDR3 runs to 14 residues. CDR1 is SGDLS, CDR2 YYNGEE, per germline. Here the CDR3 reads CASSVDRTGDEQYF. The CDR3 DNA sequence: TGTGCCAGCAGCGTAGATCGGACAGGGGACGAGCAGTACTTC.

This rearrangement joins TRBV6-1 to TRBJ1-2; D possibly corresponds to TRBD1 (6 bases). V dropped 3 bases and J dropped 4 bases, with 12 bases sitting between them. The length of the CDR3 is 14 residues. CDR1 and CDR2 (germline): MNHNS, SASEGT. In DNA form, the CDR3 reads TGTGCCAGCAGTGAGACAGGATCCCTCTATGGCTACACCTTC. Translated: CASSETGSLYGYTF.

This chain links TRBV27 with TRBJ1-2; 9 bases are shared with TRBD1. Germline V gene data show CDR1 as MNHEY and CDR2 as SMNVEV (reference sequence). CDR3 length: 18 amino acids. With V trimmed by 0 bases and J by 5 bases, 13 bases remained unmatched. DNA of the CDR3: TGTGCCAGCAGTTTATCCCCCATTACAGGGGGCGTAGATTATGGCTACACCTTC. As protein: CASSLSPITGGVDYGYTF.

The rearrangement links TRBV30 to TRBJ2-3; weak D call: TRBD1 (6 bases). With 2 bases removed from V and 2 bases from J, the gap between germline ends came to 20 bases. There are 17 residues in the CDR3. In germline, CDR1 is GTSNPN, CDR2 SVGIG (reference sequence). CDR3 region: CAWSTETAGQTTDTQYF. DNA for the CDR3: TGTGCCTGGAGTACCGAAACGGCCGGACAGACCACAGATACGCAGTATTTT.

The chain uses TRBV28 and TRBJ1-2, with 10 bases that match TRBD1. With V trimmed by 6 bases and J by 2 bases, 12 bases remained unmatched. The CDR3 is 17 residues long. Looked up from germline, CDR1 is MDHEN and CDR2 is SYDVKM. The CDR3 protein is CASSIDRGPDSNYGYTF. CDR3 DNA: TGTGCCAGCAGCATTGACAGGGGGCCCGACTCCAACTATGGCTACACCTTC.

J is TRBJ1-2 and V is TRBV28; 9 bases line up with TRBD1. Germline V lookup: CDR1 MDHEN, CDR2 SYDVKM. The J segment lost 6 bases and the V segment lost 7 bases, leaving 6 bases of the junction unmatched. CDR3 length equals 13 residues. The CDR3 DNA is TGTGCCAGCACCGGGGACAGGGCGGATGGCTACACCTTC. Translated: CASTGDRADGYTF.

The chain is built from TRBV6-4 and TRBJ1-1, with a weak D call TRBD1 (6 bases). The CDR3 extends over 11 amino acids. Germline lookup yields CDR1 MRHNA and CDR2 SNTAGT. Trimming took 3 bases from V and 7 from J, leaving 6 bases between them. CDR3 nucleotide sequence: TGTGCCAGCAGTGAAGGGGGTGAAGCTTTCTTT. As protein: CASSEGGEAFF.

V usage is TRBV5-1 and J usage is TRBJ2-5; D is uncertain. This CDR3 has 11 amino acids. With 4 bases removed from V and 11 bases from J, the gap between germline ends came to 12 bases. Germline values: CDR1 SGHRS, CDR2 YFSETQ. The CDR3 here is CASSPGVEQYF. For the CDR3, the DNA is TGCGCCAGCAGCCCCGGAGTTGAGCAGTACTTC. Filled out from reference TRBV5-1 and TRBJ2-5, the complete variable domain reads KAGVTQTPRYLIKTRGQQVTLSCSPISGHRSVSWYQQTPGQGLQFLFEYFSETQRNKGNFPGRFSGRQFSNSRSEMNVSTLELGDSALYLCASSPGVEQYFGPGTRLLVL.

This chain links TRBV6-1 with TRBJ2-5; no firm D call. The J call is uncertain, as TRBJ2-7 better fits the DNA end. The CDR3 runs to 13 residues. Per the germline V gene, CDR1 is MNHNS and CDR2 is SASEGT. CDR3 loop: CASSASLNYEQYF. As DNA, the CDR3 is TGTGCCAGCAGTGCGTCCCTTAACTACGAGCAGTACTTC.

The chain joins TRBV11-1 to TRBJ1-2; 7 bases line up with TRBD1. CDR1 is SGHAT and CDR2 is FQDESV in the germline V gene (reference sequence). Germline trimming cut 6 bases from V and 0 bases from J; bases unmatched to any gene: 7. This CDR3 is built from 15 residues. The CDR3 reads CASRARDSSNYGYTF. The CDR3 DNA reads as TGTGCCAGCAGGGCCCGGGACAGCTCTAACTATGGCTACACCTTC.